This TCR beta chain was sequenced in a study of blood T cells in healthy people across ages. With V trimmed by 6 bases and J by 5 bases, 3 bases remained unmatched. The CDR3 has 13 residues. Germline CDR1 ENHRY, CDR2 SYGVKD. This clonotype was counted a few times. Through a sample-barcoded 5' primer and a J-beta primer mix, a second PCR was run for about 6 to 11 cycles. TCRdb analysed the 5' RACE reads with MiXCR anew, one entry per CDR3 protein. The table has about 1.4 million distinct CDR3 sequences, approximately 59% seen once. The chain uses TRBV10-3 and TRBJ1-2; 10 nucleotides agree with TRBD1. The clonotype was recovered from a man between 18 and 35 years old in good health. Sequencing was performed on blood. Here the CDR3 DNA reads TGTGCCATCAGAGGGACAGGGGTATATGGCTACACCTTC. Protein product: CAIRGTGVYGYTF.